This T cell receptor beta chain came from a study of T cells expressing NK-cell markers. The CDR3 covers 14 residues. Germline V gene lookup returns CDR1 MDHEN and CDR2 SYDVKM. TCRdb processed the 5' RACE reads again and assigns one entry to each CDR3 protein, with no DNA. This sample's table has around 100,000 distinct CDR3 sequences. Sequencing was carried out using blood T cells: a sorted CD56 or NKG2C T cell subset, CD4+ or CD8+ T cells, or bulk PBMC T cells (not recorded which). The chain combines TRBV28 with TRBJ2-7; the TCRdb D gene call, TRBD1, has no DNA to confirm it. This sequence originates from a woman aged 18 to 75 in good health. CDR3 amino acids: CASTPVYSSYEQYF.